Listed below are T cell receptor beta chains from one sample, sequenced in a study of beta chain features in type 1 diabetes. Repertoires were generated with immunoSEQ multiplex PCR, while TCRdb's copy carries only in-frame clones and drops some. The sample includes under 200,000 clones, about 8.3% seen only once; the top ten take around 0.5%. Sequencing was done on a sample of central memory CD4+ T cells from blood. Receptors originate from a woman aged 18-30 years with type 1 diabetes. Both conserved end residues are part of each CDR3. The order of the fields is D gene, J gene, V gene, clone size, CDR3 DNA, CDR3 protein. The D gene is left open where the match is weak. Size is stated for part of the rows, as once, few or many counts, or as a class when the clone is expanded.

>NA|TRBJ2-7|TRBV7-2|NA
TGTGCCAGCAGAGGACAGAATGCCTACGAGCAGTACTTC
CASRGQNAYEQYF
>NA|TRBJ1-2|TRBV28|NA
TGTGCCAGCAGTTTACCATTGAGTGGCTACACCTTC
CASSLPLSGYTF
>NA|TRBJ1-5|TRBV18|many
TGTGCCAGCTCATTGAACCAGGGAAGCAATCAGCCCCAGCATTTT
CASSLNQGSNQPQHF
>NA|TRBJ2-2|TRBV19|few
TGTGCCAGTAGTCTGAGCGGAGTGAACACCGGGGAGCTGTTTTTT
CASSLSGVNTGELFF
>TRBD1|TRBJ1-1|TRBV18|few
TGTGCCAGCTCACCACGGACAGGGACGAACACTGAAGCTTTCTTT
CASSPRTGTNTEAFF
>NA|TRBJ2-3|TRBV7-3|few
TGTGCCAGCAGCTTAACGCGGGATCCCGCAGATACGCAGTATTTT
CASSLTRDPADTQYF
>TRBD2|TRBJ2-2|TRBV11-2|NA
TGTGCCAGCAGCTTTATGGGACTAGCGGGGTTTTCAAGCACCGGGGAGCTGTTTTTT
CASSFMGLAGFSSTGELFF
>NA|TRBJ1-1|TRBV10-3|NA
TGTGCCATCAGGGGACAAAGTAACACTGAAGCTTTCTTT
CAIRGQSNTEAFF
>TRBD1|TRBJ1-5|TRBV2|NA
TGTGCCGGAGGGCAGGGGGCTCTGAGCAATCAGCCCCAGCATTTT
CAGGQGALSNQPQHF
>NA|TRBJ1-6|TRBV12-5|few
TGTGCTAGTGGTTTGGAGCCAGGATCACCCCTCCACTTT
CASGLEPGSPLHF
>NA|TRBJ2-7|TRBV7-3|few
TGTGCCAGCAGCTTACAATACATTTCATCCTACGAGCAGTACTTC
CASSLQYISSYEQYF
>NA|TRBJ2-7|TRBV5-1|few
TGCGCCAGCGCCGGCTCGGAGGACAGCTCCTACGAGCAGTACTTC
CASAGSEDSSYEQYF
>TRBD1|TRBJ1-2|TRBV30|NA
TGTGCCTGGAGTGTAAGCTCGACAGGGTGGTACGGCTACACCTTC
CAWSVSSTGWYGYTF
>NA|TRBJ2-5|TRBV7-8|few
TGTGCCAGCAGTTCAACAGGGTTAGAGACCCAGTACTTC
CASSSTGLETQYF
>TRBD2|TRBJ2-1|TRBV7-8|NA
TGTGCCAGCAGCCCCTCTAGCGGGGGGGCCTGGAATGAGCAGTTCTTC
CASSPSSGGAWNEQFF